These 27 T cell receptor beta chains were sequenced from one sample in a study of Graves' ophthalmopathy and Graves' hyperthyroidism. Researchers took RNA transcripts and amplified TCR beta CDR3 regions from them. HTBI primers were employed in first-round RT-PCR, then a second-round multiplex PCR followed. TCRdb reprocessed the multiplex PCR reads via MiXCR and lists one record per CDR3 protein. The table includes 400,000 or so distinct CDR3 sequences, approximately 18% detected once. The source material was peripheral blood. The receptors here all came from an adult woman with stable Graves' hyperthyroidism.

This clonotype was picked up many times. CDR3 in DNA: TGTGCCACCAGCAGAGATGACAGGGCCCCCCGGTTAGGAGCTTTCTTT. It yields the protein CATSRDDRAPRLGAFF. This chain connects TRBV15 to TRBJ1-1; 7 bases fit TRBD1. The CDR3 has 16 amino acids. V shed 0 bases and J 10 bases; nucleotides not matched to a gene: 14. The germline CDR1 and CDR2 sequences are LNHNV and YYDKDF (reference sequence).

This clonotype was observed many times. The chain has TRBV29-1 and TRBJ2-5, with D possibly TRBD2 on 7 matching bases. The V gene's germline CDR1 is SQVTM and CDR2 ANQGSEA. This CDR3 has 14 residues. The V end lost 7 bases, the J end lost 2 bases, and 17 bases lay between the germline ends. CDR3 in DNA: TGCAGCGGGGGGGGGCCCTGGAGTCAAGAGACCCAGTACTTC. Translated: CSGGGPWSQETQYF.

The chain uses TRBV9 and TRBJ1-5, with unresolved D. Deletions cut 4 bases from V and 3 bases from J, with 5 bases between. The germline gives CDR1 SGDLS, CDR2 YYNGEE. This CDR3 region has 12 residues. In nucleotides, the CDR3 is TGTGCCAGCAGCCGGGACAATCAGCCCCAGCATTTT. Translation gives CASSRDNQPQHF.

This clonotype has a handful of counts. The CDR3 DNA is TGTGCCAGCAGGACAGGTGGAAGCTCCTACGAGCAGTACTTC. Protein sequence: CASRTGGSSYEQYF. V usage is TRBV6-1 and J usage is TRBJ2-7, with D possibly TRBD1 on 6 matching bases. In germline, CDR1 is MNHNS, CDR2 SASEGT. Trimming shortened V by 6 bases and J by 0 bases, and 12 bases separated the two germline ends. This CDR3 region has 14 residues.

This clonotype was seen many times. The CDR3 is CASSQAMATGGLSYEQYF. The CDR3 DNA follows: TGCGCCAGCAGCCAAGCTATGGCGACAGGAGGGTTATCGTACGAGCAGTACTTC. V and J are TRBV4-3 and TRBJ2-7; the D call may be TRBD1 or TRBD2 (6 bases each). CDR1 is LGHNA, CDR2 YSLEER, per germline. The CDR3 runs to 18 residues. V was trimmed by 1 base and J by 4 bases, leaving 23 bases between them.

This clonotype was recorded at least ten times. This sequence joins TRBV6-2 or TRBV6-3 and TRBJ1-5; the match to TRBD1 covers 10 bases. The V segment lost 4 bases and the J segment 5 bases; nucleotides outside the gene matches: 5. The length of the CDR3 is 15 residues. Germline assignment: CDR1 MNHEY and CDR2 SVGEGT. CDR3 residues: CASSFDRGQDQPQHF. In DNA, the CDR3 is TGTGCCAGCAGTTTCGACAGGGGGCAGGATCAGCCCCAGCATTTT.

Ten or more counts support this clonotype. The chain has TRBV25-1 and TRBJ2-2, with 9 positions matching TRBD2. The J segment lost 1 base and the V segment lost 3 bases, leaving 3 bases of the junction unmatched. This CDR3 has 16 residues. Germline V lookup: CDR1 MGHDK, CDR2 SYGVNS. CDR3 in DNA: TGTGCCAGCAGTGATCGACTAGCGGTGAACACCGGGGAGCTGTTTTTT. Translating gives CASSDRLAVNTGELFF.

There are many counts of this clonotype. J is TRBJ1-6 and V is TRBV9; TRBD1 might be the D (5 bases). The CDR3 contains 16 residues. V gave up 3 bases and J gave up 4 bases, with 14 bases separating them. Germline CDR1 is SGDLS and CDR2 is YYNGEE. Here the CDR3 DNA reads TGTGCCAGCAGCGCCCGACAGCGACGATATAATTCACCCCTCCACTTT. This sequence encodes CASSARQRRYNSPLHF.

The gene calls are TRBV6-1 and TRBJ2-2; 14 bases align to TRBD2. The CDR3 spans 17 residues. CDR1 and CDR2 (germline): MNHNS, SASEGT. V was clipped by 7 bases and J by 1 base; unmatched bases: 5. This CDR3 reads CASNIGLAGGNTGELFF. In DNA form, the CDR3 reads TGTGCCAGCAACATCGGACTAGCGGGAGGGAACACCGGGGAGCTGTTTTTT.

This clonotype was recorded at least ten times. This chain uses TRBV6-2 or TRBV6-3 with TRBJ2-5; D possibly matches TRBD1 or TRBD2 (5 bases each). From germline, CDR1 is MNHEY and CDR2 SVGEGT. V was pared by 6 bases and J by 5 bases, with 19 bases between. The CDR3 is 15 residues long. CDR3 nucleotide sequence: TGTGCCAGCAGCCCGACCTGGGACCAATCGGAGACCCAGTACTTC. It codes for CASSPTWDQSETQYF.

This clonotype has ten or more counts. The gene calls are TRBV12-3 or TRBV12-4 and TRBJ2-2; D is perhaps TRBD2 (6 bases). Trimming shortened V by 7 bases and J by 4 bases, and 13 bases separated the two germline ends. The CDR3 spans 14 residues. CDR3 amino acids: CASTERDSTGELFF. The CDR3 bases are TGTGCCAGCACCGAACGGGACTCCACCGGGGAGCTGTTTTTT.

Ten or more counts support this clonotype. The gene calls are TRBV6-1 and TRBJ1-1; D remains unclear. V lost 7 bases and J 0 bases, leaving 9 bases between the germline ends. This CDR3 has 13 residues. Germline V gives CDR1 MNHNS, CDR2 SASEGT. DNA of the CDR3: TGTGCCAGCACCGGGGTAGTGAACACTGAAGCTTTCTTT. Its protein is CASTGVVNTEAFF.

In this sample, this clonotype turned up many times. This chain links TRBV12-5 with TRBJ2-5, with 8 nucleotides matching TRBD2. The CDR3 sequence is 13 residues long. Germline V gene sequence: CDR1 LGHNT, CDR2 FRNRAP. The V and J ends lost 6 bases and 3 bases, in that order; junction bases with no gene match: 3. CDR3 sequence (DNA): TGTGCTAGTGGCGGACTAGCTAAAGAGACCCAGTACTTC. Residues: CASGGLAKETQYF.

V and J are TRBV19 and TRBJ1-1; D is perhaps TRBD1 (5 bases). Germline CDR1 LNHDA, CDR2 SQIVND (reference sequence). This CDR3 is 12 amino acids long. V was trimmed by 9 bases and J by 5 bases, leaving 13 bases between them. CDR3 sequence reads: CASMGVRTEAFF. CDR3 nucleotides: TGTGCCAGCATGGGGGTTAGAACTGAAGCTTTCTTT.

At least ten counts were recorded for this clonotype. The gene calls are TRBV2 and TRBJ2-2; the D call may be TRBD1 or TRBD2 (5 bases each). This CDR3 is built from 15 residues. Germline lookup yields CDR1 SNHLY and CDR2 FYNNEI. The DNA for the CDR3 is TGTGCGCGACGCGATGGGGGATCGAACACCGGGGAGCTGTTTTTT. Translating gives CARRDGGSNTGELFF.

This clonotype came up a few times. V gene TRBV5-1 combines with J gene TRBJ2-7; D may match TRBD1 or TRBD2 (5 bases each). Trimming shortened V by 4 bases and J by 0 bases, and 14 bases separated the two germline ends. The germline gives CDR1 SGHRS, CDR2 YFSETQ. The CDR3 is 15 amino acids. Written as DNA, the CDR3 is TGCGCCAGCAGCGACGGGACGGCCAGCTCCTACGAGCAGTACTTC. It encodes CASSDGTASSYEQYF.

Concerning this clonotype itself: A junction end diverges from the germline sequence, so it may reflect a read error. J is TRBJ1-1 and V is TRBV7-2; D is ambiguous. The CDR3 has 14 residues. Germline-derived CDR1 and CDR2 are SGHTA and FQGNSA. CDR3 loop: CASCLDVSRTEALF. The CDR3 DNA follows: TGTGCCAGCTGCTTAGACGTTTCGCGCACTGAAGCTCTCTTT.

The V call is TRBV18, the J call TRBJ1-1, with D hard to call. The CDR3 extends over 14 amino acids. Germline V gene lookup returns CDR1 KGHSH and CDR2 LQKENI. V lost 3 bases, J lost 2 bases, and 10 bases lay in between. CDR3 in DNA: TGTGCCAGCTCACCTACTACAGCCAACACTGAAGCTTTCTTT. It is translated as CASSPTTANTEAFF.

The V gene is TRBV10-1, the J gene TRBJ2-5; D could derive from TRBD1 or TRBD2 (5 bases each). The CDR3 has 14 residues. CDR1 is WNHNN, CDR2 SYGVQD, per germline (reference sequence). V was shortened by 8 bases and J by 4 bases, with 17 bases between the two germline ends. DNA of the CDR3: TGCGCCAGCTCGGGGCGCCAGGGCGGAGAGACCCAGTACTTC. This sequence encodes CASSGRQGGETQYF.

In this sample, this clonotype turned up many times. This sequence joins TRBV12-3 or TRBV12-4 and TRBJ2-5, with TRBD2 identical over 7 bases. Trimming took 8 bases from V and 5 from J; bases not matched to a gene: 11. CDR3 length equals 14 residues. The CDR3 DNA reads as TGTGCCAGCGGGCGGGGGACGCTATGGGAGACCCAGTACTTC. This sequence encodes CASGRGTLWETQYF.

In its sample, this clonotype was seen a few times. The chain couples TRBV28 to TRBJ2-1; D not certain. The germline gives CDR1 MDHEN, CDR2 SYDVKM. V was shortened by 4 bases and J by 2 bases, with 18 bases between the two germline ends. This CDR3 has 17 residues. The CDR3 DNA is TGTGCCAGCAGTTCCACCTCCAGGAGTATGGCCTACAATGAGCAGTTCTTC. Translating it yields CASSSTSRSMAYNEQFF.

This clonotype appeared many times. The V and J genes are TRBV5-4 and TRBJ2-5; D possibly corresponds to TRBD2 (5 bases). V lost 2 bases and J lost 1, with 15 bases in between. CDR1 is SGHNT, CDR2 YYREEE, per germline (reference sequence). This CDR3 comprises 16 residues. The CDR3 loop reads CASSFVLGGGQETQYF. The CDR3 DNA sequence: TGTGCCAGCAGCTTTGTTCTGGGCGGAGGCCAAGAGACCCAGTACTTC.

The table lists this clonotype with many counts. This is likely a read error, given that the CDR3 carries no conserved phenylalanine or tryptophan at its end. The DNA is omitted, as the CDR3 cannot be located on it reliably, and the CDR3 follows TCRdb's listing. CDR3 sequence: CASSLSPPGTSGRVY. This chain connects TRBV28 to TRBJ2-7; the D call TRBD2 from the table was never checked on the DNA. Germline V gives CDR1 MDHEN, CDR2 SYDVKM. The CDR3 is 15 amino acids in total, end residues counted.

In this sample, this clonotype turned up many times. The V and J genes are TRBV18 and TRBJ2-7, with D hard to call. Trimming pared 0 bases from V and 7 bases from J, leaving 4 bases between. This CDR3 has 11 residues. Germline CDR1 and CDR2: KGHSH and LQKENI. This chain's CDR3 is CASSPPKEQYF. In DNA, the CDR3 is TGTGCCAGCTCACCACCGAAAGAGCAGTACTTC.

This clonotype was recorded at least ten times. The CDR3 here is CASAIRRNTGELFF. Written as DNA, the CDR3 is TGTGCCAGCGCTATCCGGCGGAACACCGGGGAGCTGTTTTTT. V and J are TRBV27 and TRBJ2-2; no firm D call. The V gene's germline CDR1 is MNHEY and CDR2 SMNVEV (reference sequence). V was trimmed by 8 bases and J by 1 base, leaving 11 bases between them. CDR3 length equals 14 residues.

This clonotype was observed many times. CDR3 amino acids: CASSLDRGVLGEQYF. The CDR3, as DNA: TGTGCCAGCAGCTTAGATCGGGGAGTCCTGGGCGAGCAGTACTTC. The genes are TRBV11-2 and TRBJ2-7, with a possible D match to TRBD2 (5 bases). Trimming removed 0 bases at V and 6 bases at J, with 15 bases between. Germline loops: CDR1 SGHAT, CDR2 FQNNGV. This CDR3 is built from 15 residues.

This clonotype has ten or more counts. The chain links TRBV6-2 or TRBV6-3 to TRBJ2-7; TRBD2 aligns across 8 bases. The CDR3 totals 14 residues. The V gene's germline CDR1 is MNHEY and CDR2 SVGEGT. With V trimmed by 4 bases and J by 3 bases, 5 bases remained unmatched. The CDR3 sequence: CASSWGLGDYEQYF. Here the CDR3 DNA reads TGTGCCAGCAGTTGGGGACTAGGGGACTACGAGCAGTACTTC.